Listed here are 18 T cell receptor beta chains from one sample, sequenced in a study of cytomegalovirus exposure and HLA in healthy donors. The PCR ran on 60 Vbeta and 13 Jbeta primers. Sequenced by immunoSEQ multiplex PCR; TCRdb stores in-frame clones only, minus some. The table records over 60,000 clones, about three quarters of them present only once. Sample: PBMCs. The receptors stem from a young man in good health and CMV-seronegative.

This sequence joins TRBV30 and TRBJ1-3; D gene uncertain. The CDR3 runs 14 residues. V shed 1 base and J shed 2 bases, with 9 bases lying between them. Per germline, CDR1 GTSNPN and CDR2 SVGIG (reference sequence). The CDR3 region has the DNA TGTGCCTGGAGTGGAGACAACCCTGGAAACACCATATATTTT. Encoded protein: CAWSGDNPGNTIYF.

The chain recombines TRBV6-1 with TRBJ1-2, with D uncertain. The CDR3 is 14 residues long. Trimming pared 1 base from V and 4 bases from J, leaving 10 bases between. Germline V CDR1 and CDR2: MNHNS, SASEGT. The CDR3 DNA follows: TGTGCCAGCAGTGAAGGAGGCGGTGCCTATGGCTACACCTTC. Its translation: CASSEGGGAYGYTF.

The chain recombines TRBV7-9 with TRBJ2-5, with 8 bases identical to TRBD1. The CDR3 is 15 amino acids. V dropped 2 bases and J dropped 5; count of bases not matched to a gene: 7. Germline lookup yields CDR1 SEHNR and CDR2 FQNEAQ (reference sequence). In DNA, the CDR3 is TGTGCCAGCAGCTTACGTCCAGGGGGCATGGAGACCCAGTACTTC. Translation gives CASSLRPGGMETQYF.

This clone was counted once. The chain has TRBV4-1 and TRBJ2-7; possible D gene TRBD1, 5 bases. The CDR3 runs to 14 residues. Trimming stripped 4 bases from V and 6 bases from J, with 16 bases between. The V gene's germline CDR1 is MGHRA and CDR2 YSYEKL. The CDR3 sequence is CASSPLPWGAEQYV. CDR3 DNA: TGCGCCAGCAGCCCCCTACCGTGGGGCGCCGAGCAGTACGTC.

This chain connects TRBV5-1 to TRBJ2-3; 8 nucleotides agree with TRBD2. Germline-derived CDR1 and CDR2 are SGHRS and YFSETQ. After removal of 2 bases from V and 0 bases from J, the junction contained 11 bases not matched to a gene. The CDR3 consists of 18 residues. DNA of the CDR3: TGCGCCAGCAGCTTAAACCCGGGGGGGGCCGCTAGCACAGATACGCAGTATTTT. This encodes CASSLNPGGAASTDTQYF.

In nucleotides, the CDR3 is TGTGCCAGCAGTGCGACTAGCGGGGCTCGTGGGGCCAACGTCCTGACTTTC. Its protein product is CASSATSGARGANVLTF. The rearrangement uses TRBV6-4 and TRBJ2-6; 11 bases align to TRBD2. Germline trimming cut 4 bases from V and 3 bases from J; bases unmatched to any gene: 5. Germline values: CDR1 MRHNA, CDR2 SNTAGT. There are 17 residues in the CDR3.

The CDR3 reads CASSSRGQPSSTEAFF. Here the CDR3 DNA reads TGTGCCAGCAGTTCGCGGGGCCAGCCCTCGAGCACTGAAGCTTTCTTT. This chain joins TRBV6-6 and TRBJ1-1; TRBD1 is a possible D gene (5 bases). The germline gives CDR1 MNHNY, CDR2 SVGAGI (reference sequence). This CDR3 has 16 residues. The V and J ends lost 4 bases and 4 bases respectively, with 19 bases between them.

To note about this clone: Germline and junction disagree at one end, which may indicate a read error. This sample also contains other DNA sequences that code for the same CDR3. The J gene is TRBJ2-5, the V gene TRBV7-2; D may be TRBD2 (7 bases). Germline V gives CDR1 SGHTA, CDR2 FQGNSA. The CDR3 is 16 amino acids. The CDR3 region is CASSSFPRGPQETQYF. DNA for the CDR3: TGTGCTAGCAGCTCCTTCCCGCGGGGGCCTCAAGAGACCCAGTACTTC.

The V call is TRBV30, the J call TRBJ2-7; D possibly corresponds to TRBD2 (5 bases). The CDR3 totals 13 residues. The V end was cut by 5 bases, the J end by 5 bases, with 16 bases between. Germline loops: CDR1 GTSNPN, CDR2 SVGIG (reference sequence). CDR3 DNA: TGTGCCTGGGGGTCGGGGTCCTTCCACGAGCAGTACTTC. Encoded protein: CAWGSGSFHEQYF.

This chain joins TRBV9 and TRBJ2-5, with 8 positions matching TRBD1. CDR3 length: 16 residues. J was trimmed by 5 bases and V by 0 bases; bases with no gene match: 9. The germline V gene encodes CDR1 SGDLS and CDR2 YYNGEE. CDR3 DNA sequence: TGTGCCAGCAGCGTAGATGGGACAGGACTATTGGAGACCCAGTACTTC. It codes for CASSVDGTGLLETQYF.

The CDR3 region is CASSQQTGLPGELFF. The CDR3 DNA follows: TGCGCCAGCAGCCAGCAGACAGGGCTTCCCGGGGAGCTGTTTTTT. The chain combines TRBV4-3 with TRBJ2-2, with 7 bases identical to TRBD1. The germline CDR1 and CDR2 sequences are LGHNA and YSLEER. The CDR3 is 15 amino acids. Trimming cost V 3 bases and J 6 bases; bases outside gene matches: 7.

This chain uses TRBV5-6 with TRBJ1-3; 8 bases align to TRBD1. Germline trimming cut 0 bases from V and 2 bases from J; bases unmatched to any gene: 4. Germline CDR1 and CDR2: SGHDT and YYEEEE. The CDR3 sequence is 16 residues long. Here the CDR3 DNA reads TGTGCCAGCAGCTTGGGACCAGGGGGCCCTGGAAACACCATATATTTT. The encoded protein is CASSLGPGGPGNTIYF.

In the case of this clone: Other DNA sequences from this sample encode an identical CDR3 as well. This sequence joins TRBV29-1 and TRBJ1-2; possible D gene TRBD1, 5 bases. This CDR3 is 12 amino acids long. The V gene's germline CDR1 is SQVTM and CDR2 ANQGSEA. For the CDR3, the DNA is TGCAGTGTCCCCGCGGGGGAATGGGGCTACACCTTC. Translating it yields CSVPAGEWGYTF.

The J gene is TRBJ1-2, the V gene TRBV5-6; D possibly corresponds to TRBD1 (6 bases). This CDR3 region has 15 residues. V shed 3 bases and J shed 1 base, with 13 bases lying between them. Germline V gene lookup returns CDR1 SGHDT and CDR2 YYEEEE. The CDR3 loop is CASSWANRDNYGYTF. CDR3 sequence (DNA): TGTGCCAGCAGCTGGGCCAACAGGGATAACTATGGCTACACCTTC.

J is TRBJ1-4 and V is TRBV4-1; 9 bases map to TRBD1. The trim removed 5 bases at V and 5 bases at J, leaving 15 bases unmatched. Germline V lookup: CDR1 MGHRA, CDR2 YSYEKL. CDR3 length: 18 residues. The CDR3 DNA is TGCGCCAGCAGCATCAGGACAGGGGCAAGGGAATCGAATGAAAAACTGTTTTTT. Translated: CASSIRTGARESNEKLFF.

J is TRBJ2-5 and V is TRBV10-3; a possible D gene is TRBD1 (5 bases). With the DNA end fitting TRBJ2-7 better, the J assignment may be wrong. The CDR3 length is 13 residues. Germline CDR1 ENHRY, CDR2 SYGVKD. Written as DNA, the CDR3 is TGTGCCATCAGTGGGGGCCCAACCTACGAGCAGTACTTC. It is translated as CAISGGPTYEQYF.

The chain couples TRBV20-1 to TRBJ2-1; the match to TRBD2 covers 7 bases. After removal of 5 bases from V and 13 bases from J, the junction contained 5 bases not matched to a gene. CDR1 is DFQATT and CDR2 is SNEGSKA in the germline V gene (reference sequence). This CDR3 spans 10 amino acids. CDR3 amino acids: CSARRDYQFF. CDR3 nucleotides: TGCAGTGCTCGTCGGGACTACCAGTTCTTC.

The chain couples TRBV19 to TRBJ1-1, with 7 nucleotides matching TRBD1. CDR3 length equals 13 residues. CDR1 and CDR2 from the germline V gene are LNHDA and SQIVND (reference sequence). The V gene end was trimmed by 3 bases and the J gene end by 8 bases; junction bases not matched to a gene: 6. CDR3 protein: CASSIKQGMEAFF. CDR3 sequence (DNA): TGTGCCAGTAGTATTAAACAGGGGATGGAAGCTTTCTTT.